The TCR beta chain described here comes from a study of cytomegalovirus exposure and HLA in healthy donors. Study-level results: Three chains linked to CMV were shown in vitro to be specific for CMV antigens. The finding came from a later analysis; first-cohort TCR clusters tended to co-occur in the 95 to 150 validation repertoires. The study put some 160 TCR beta chains on its list as cytomegalovirus-associated.

This clone was picked up one time. Its antigen remains unidentified. One end of the junction is discordant with germline, which a read error may explain. Germline CDR1 and CDR2: GTSNPN and SVGIG (reference sequence). This CDR3 is 16 amino acids long. Using immunoSEQ multiplex PCR, the repertoire was profiled, and TCRdb retains in-frame clones only, with some absent. The sample holds about 150,000 clones, 94% seen once. The sample was PBMCs. The clonotype originates from a man aged 18 to 30 in good health and CMV-seropositive. The chain employs TRBV30 and TRBJ2-7, with TRBD1 matching 7 bases. This CDR3 is CAGSPPGDREPYEQYF. For the CDR3, the DNA is TGTGCCGGGAGCCCACCAGGAGACAGGGAGCCCTACGAGCAGTACTTC.